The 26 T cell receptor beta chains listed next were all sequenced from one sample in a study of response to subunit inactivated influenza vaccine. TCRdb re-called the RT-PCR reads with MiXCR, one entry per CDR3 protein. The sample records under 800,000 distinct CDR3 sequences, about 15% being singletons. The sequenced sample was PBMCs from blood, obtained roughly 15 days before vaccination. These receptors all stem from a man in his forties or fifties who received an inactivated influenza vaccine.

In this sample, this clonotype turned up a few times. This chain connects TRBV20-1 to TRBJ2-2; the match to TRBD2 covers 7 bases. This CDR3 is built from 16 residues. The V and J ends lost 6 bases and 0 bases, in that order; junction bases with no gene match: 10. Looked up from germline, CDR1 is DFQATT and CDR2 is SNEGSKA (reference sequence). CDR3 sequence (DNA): TGCAGTGCGCCTACTAACGGGAGGCCGAACACCGGGGAGCTGTTTTTT. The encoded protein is CSAPTNGRPNTGELFF.

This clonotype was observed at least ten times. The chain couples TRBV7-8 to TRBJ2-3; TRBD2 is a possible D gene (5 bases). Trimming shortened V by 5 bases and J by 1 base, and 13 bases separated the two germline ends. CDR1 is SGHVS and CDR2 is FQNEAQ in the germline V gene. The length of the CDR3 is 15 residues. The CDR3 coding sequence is TGTGCCAGCAGCCCGGGGAGTCCGGGCACAGATACGCAGTATTTT. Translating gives CASSPGSPGTDTQYF.

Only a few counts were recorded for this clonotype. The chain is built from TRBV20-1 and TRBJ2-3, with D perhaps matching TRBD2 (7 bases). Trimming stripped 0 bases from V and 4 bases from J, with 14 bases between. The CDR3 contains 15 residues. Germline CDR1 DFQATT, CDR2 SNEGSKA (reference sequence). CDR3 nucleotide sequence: TGCAGTGCTAGAGATCGGCAGGGGAGGGCAGATACGCAGTATTTT. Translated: CSARDRQGRADTQYF.

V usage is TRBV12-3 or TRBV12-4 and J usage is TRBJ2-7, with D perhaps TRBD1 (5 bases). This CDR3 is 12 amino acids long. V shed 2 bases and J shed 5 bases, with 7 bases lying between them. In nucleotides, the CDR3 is TGTGCCAGCAGTTTAAGGGGCCACGAGCAGTACTTC. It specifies CASSLRGHEQYF.

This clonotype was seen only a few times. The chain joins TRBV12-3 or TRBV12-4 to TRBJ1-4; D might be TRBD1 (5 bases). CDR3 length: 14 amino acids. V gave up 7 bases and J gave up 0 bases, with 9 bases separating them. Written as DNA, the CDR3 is TGTGCCAGCAATCAGGGATCAACTAATGAAAAACTGTTTTTT. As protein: CASNQGSTNEKLFF.

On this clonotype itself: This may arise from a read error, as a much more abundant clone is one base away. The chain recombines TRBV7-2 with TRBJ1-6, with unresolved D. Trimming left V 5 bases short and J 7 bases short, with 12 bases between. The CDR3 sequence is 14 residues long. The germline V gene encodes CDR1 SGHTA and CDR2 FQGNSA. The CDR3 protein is CASSRVSRNSPLHF. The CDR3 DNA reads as TGTGCCAGCAGCCGTGTCAGTAGGAATTCACCCCTCCACTTT. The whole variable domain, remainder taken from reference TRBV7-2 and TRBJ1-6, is GAGVSQSPSNKVTEKGKDVELRCDPISGHTALYWYRQSLGQGLEFLIYFQGNSAPDKSGLPSDRFSAERTGGSVSTLTIQRTQQEDSAVYLCASSRVSRNSPLHFGNGTRLTVT.

CDR3 sequence reads: CASSLAPGYAYEQYF. For the CDR3, the DNA is TGCGCCAGCAGCTTGGCTCCGGGGTATGCTTACGAGCAGTACTTC. This chain links TRBV5-1 with TRBJ2-7; D is perhaps TRBD2 (5 bases). The CDR3 is 15 amino acids. V was shortened by 0 bases and J by 4 bases, with 14 bases between the two germline ends. Per the germline V gene, CDR1 is SGHRS and CDR2 is YFSETQ.

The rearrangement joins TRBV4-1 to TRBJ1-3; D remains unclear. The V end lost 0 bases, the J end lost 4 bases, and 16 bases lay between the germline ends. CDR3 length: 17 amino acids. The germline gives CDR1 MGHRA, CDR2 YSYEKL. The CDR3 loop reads CASSQDGPPAGGNTIYF. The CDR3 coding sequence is TGCGCCAGCAGCCAAGACGGTCCCCCCGCGGGGGGAAACACCATATATTTT.

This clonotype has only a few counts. In nucleotides, the CDR3 is TGTGCCAGCAGTTTCCGAGGGGGGTGGGAAGGGACCCAGTACTTC. Encoded protein: CASSFRGGWEGTQYF. This rearrangement joins TRBV12-3 or TRBV12-4 to TRBJ2-5; either TRBD1 or TRBD2 may fit D (6 bases each). CDR3 size: 15 residues. Trimming stripped 3 bases from V and 7 bases from J, with 18 bases between.

The CDR3 spells CASSERPNTEAFF. The CDR3 bases are TGCGCCAGCAGTGAGAGACCGAACACTGAAGCTTTCTTT. This chain uses TRBV10-2 with TRBJ1-1; D is undetermined. The germline CDR1 and CDR2 sequences are WSHSY and SAAADI. The CDR3 length is 13 residues. The germline V and J ends were trimmed by 2 bases and 1 base, with 5 bases remaining between them.

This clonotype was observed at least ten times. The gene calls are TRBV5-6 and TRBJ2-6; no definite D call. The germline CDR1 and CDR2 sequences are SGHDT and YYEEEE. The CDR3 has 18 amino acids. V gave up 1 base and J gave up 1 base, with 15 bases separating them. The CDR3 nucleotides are TGTGCCAGCAGCTTGCTCCAGTACCTTCTATCTGGGGCCAACGTCCTGACTTTC. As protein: CASSLLQYLLSGANVLTF.

CDR3 bases: TGCGCCAGCAGCTTGCCAGCCGGAGAAAAACTGTTTTTT. Translating it yields CASSLPAGEKLFF. The chain recombines TRBV5-1 with TRBJ1-4; D gene ambiguous. In germline, CDR1 is SGHRS, CDR2 YFSETQ. V was cut by 1 base and J by 8 bases, with 9 bases left in between. The length of the CDR3 is 13 residues.

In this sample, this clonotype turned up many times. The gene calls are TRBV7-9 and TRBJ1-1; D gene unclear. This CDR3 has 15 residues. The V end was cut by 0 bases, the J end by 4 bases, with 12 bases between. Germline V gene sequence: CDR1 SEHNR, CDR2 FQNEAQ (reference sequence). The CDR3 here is CASSLAAVGVTEAFF. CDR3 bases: TGTGCCAGCAGCTTAGCGGCAGTCGGGGTCACTGAAGCTTTCTTT.

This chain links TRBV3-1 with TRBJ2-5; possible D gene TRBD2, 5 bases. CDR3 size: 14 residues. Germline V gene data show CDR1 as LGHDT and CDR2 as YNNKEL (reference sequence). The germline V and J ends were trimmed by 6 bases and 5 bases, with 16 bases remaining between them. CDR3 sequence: CASSLSEGGETQYF. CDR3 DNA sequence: TGTGCCAGCAGTCTATCCGAGGGTGGTGAGACCCAGTACTTC.

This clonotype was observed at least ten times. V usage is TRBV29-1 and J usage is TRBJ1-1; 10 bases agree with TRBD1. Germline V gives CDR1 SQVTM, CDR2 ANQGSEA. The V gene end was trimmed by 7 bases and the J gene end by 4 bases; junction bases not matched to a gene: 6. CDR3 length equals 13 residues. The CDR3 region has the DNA TGCAGCGCCCGGACAGGGGGAGGCACTGAAGCTTTCTTT. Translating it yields CSARTGGGTEAFF.

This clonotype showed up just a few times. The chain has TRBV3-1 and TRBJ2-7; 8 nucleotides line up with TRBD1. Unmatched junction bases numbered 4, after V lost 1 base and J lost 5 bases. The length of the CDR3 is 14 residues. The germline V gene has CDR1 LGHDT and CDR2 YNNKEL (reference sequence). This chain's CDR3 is CASSQGRTGHEQYF. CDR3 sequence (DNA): TGTGCCAGCAGCCAAGGGAGGACAGGGCACGAGCAGTACTTC.

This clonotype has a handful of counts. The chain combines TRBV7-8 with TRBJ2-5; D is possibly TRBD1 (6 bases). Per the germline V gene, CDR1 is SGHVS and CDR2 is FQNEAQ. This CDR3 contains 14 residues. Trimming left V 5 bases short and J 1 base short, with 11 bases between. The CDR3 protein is CASSHGQIQETQYF. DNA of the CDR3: TGTGCCAGCAGCCACGGACAGATCCAAGAGACCCAGTACTTC.

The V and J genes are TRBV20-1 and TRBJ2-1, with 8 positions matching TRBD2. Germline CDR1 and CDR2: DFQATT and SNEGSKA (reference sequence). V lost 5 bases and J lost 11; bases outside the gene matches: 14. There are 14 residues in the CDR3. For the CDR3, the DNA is TGCAGTGCTCTCTCTAGTGCCGGGGGGGCCAAGCAGTTCTTC. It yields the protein CSALSSAGGAKQFF.

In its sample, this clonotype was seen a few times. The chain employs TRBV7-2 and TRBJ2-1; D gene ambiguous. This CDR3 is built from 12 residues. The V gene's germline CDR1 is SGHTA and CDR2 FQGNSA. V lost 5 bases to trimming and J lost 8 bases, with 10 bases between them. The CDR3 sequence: CASSPSNYEQFF. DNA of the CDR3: TGTGCCAGCAGCCCGTCCAACTATGAGCAGTTCTTC.

This CDR3 is CASSLTVSGANVLTF. The DNA of the CDR3 is TGTGCCAGCAGTTTGACCGTCTCTGGGGCCAACGTCCTGACTTTC. The J gene is TRBJ2-6, the V gene TRBV27; D gene unclear. From germline, CDR1 is MNHEY and CDR2 SMNVEV (reference sequence). Trimming shortened V by 3 bases and J by 0 bases, and 6 bases separated the two germline ends. This CDR3 has 15 amino acids.

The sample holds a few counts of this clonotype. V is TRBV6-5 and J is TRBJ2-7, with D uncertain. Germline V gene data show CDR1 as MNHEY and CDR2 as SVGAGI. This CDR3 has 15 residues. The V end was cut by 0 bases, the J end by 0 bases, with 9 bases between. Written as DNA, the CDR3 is TGTGCCAGCAGTTACTCGGCGGCAGTCTCCTACGAGCAGTACTTC. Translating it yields CASSYSAAVSYEQYF.

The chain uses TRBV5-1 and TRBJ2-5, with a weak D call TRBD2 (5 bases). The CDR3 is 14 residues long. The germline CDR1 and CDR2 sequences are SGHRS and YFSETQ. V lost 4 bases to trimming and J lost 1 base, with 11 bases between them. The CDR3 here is CASSREPSQETQYF. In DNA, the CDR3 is TGCGCCAGCAGCCGGGAACCGAGCCAAGAGACCCAGTACTTC.

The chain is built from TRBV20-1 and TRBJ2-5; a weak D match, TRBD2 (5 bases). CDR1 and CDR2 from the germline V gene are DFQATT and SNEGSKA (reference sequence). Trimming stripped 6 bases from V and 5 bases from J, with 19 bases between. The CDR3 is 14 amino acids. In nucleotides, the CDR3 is TGCAGTGCCACTAGACCACCATTGTGGGAGACCCAGTACTTC. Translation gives CSATRPPLWETQYF.

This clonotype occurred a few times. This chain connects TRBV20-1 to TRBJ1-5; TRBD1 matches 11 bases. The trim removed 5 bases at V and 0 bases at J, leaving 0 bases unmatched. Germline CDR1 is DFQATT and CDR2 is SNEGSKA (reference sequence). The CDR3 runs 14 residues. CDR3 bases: TGCAGTGCTGGGACAGGGGGTAGCAATCAGCCCCAGCATTTT. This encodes CSAGTGGSNQPQHF.

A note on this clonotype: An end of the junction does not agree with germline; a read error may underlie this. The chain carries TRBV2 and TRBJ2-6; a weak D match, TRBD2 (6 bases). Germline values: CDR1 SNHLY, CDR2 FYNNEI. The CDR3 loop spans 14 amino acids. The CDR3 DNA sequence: TGTGCCACACGTCGGGGGTCTGGGGCCAACGTCCTGGCTTTC. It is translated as CATRRGSGANVLAF.

The CDR3 sequence: CASKYGDPSYNEQFF. In DNA form, the CDR3 reads TGTGCCAGCAAATATGGGGACCCCTCCTACAATGAGCAGTTCTTC. The chain joins TRBV6-1 to TRBJ2-1; D possibly matches TRBD1 or TRBD2 (5 bases each). The length of the CDR3 is 15 residues. V was cut by 7 bases and J by 0 bases, with 13 bases left in between. The germline CDR1 and CDR2 sequences are MNHNS and SASEGT.